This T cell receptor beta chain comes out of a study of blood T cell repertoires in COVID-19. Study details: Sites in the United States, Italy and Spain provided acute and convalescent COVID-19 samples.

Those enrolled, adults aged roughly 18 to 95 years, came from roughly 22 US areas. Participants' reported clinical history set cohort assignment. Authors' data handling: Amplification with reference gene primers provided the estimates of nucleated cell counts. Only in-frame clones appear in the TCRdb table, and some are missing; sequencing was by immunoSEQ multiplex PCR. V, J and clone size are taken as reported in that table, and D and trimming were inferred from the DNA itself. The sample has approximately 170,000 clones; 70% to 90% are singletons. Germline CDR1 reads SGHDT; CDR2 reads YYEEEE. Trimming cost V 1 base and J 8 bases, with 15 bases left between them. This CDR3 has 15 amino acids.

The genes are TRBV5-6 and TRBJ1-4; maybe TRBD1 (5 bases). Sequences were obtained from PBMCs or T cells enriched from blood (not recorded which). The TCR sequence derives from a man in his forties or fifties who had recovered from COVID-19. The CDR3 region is CASSLSGGGKEKLFF. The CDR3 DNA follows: TGTGCCAGCAGCTTGTCAGGTGGGGGGAAAGAAAAACTGTTTTTT.